This T cell receptor beta chain was sequenced in a study of CD8 T cells in Susac syndrome. Germline loops: CDR1 LGHDT, CDR2 YNNKEL (reference sequence). The CDR3 covers 14 residues. Trimming removed 10 bases from V and 6 bases from J; junction bases left unmatched: 5. The RNA, roughly 0.5 to 1 ug, was put through reverse transcription using random hexamers. Coverage of TCR beta CDR3 amplification by immunoSEQ multiplex PCR extended to 54 Vbeta and 13 Jbeta. TCRdb reprocessed the immunoSEQ multiplex PCR reads via MiXCR and lists one record per CDR3 protein. The table has about 140,000 distinct CDR3 sequences, 90% to 95% seen once. Sequencing targeted TCR beta in T cells from blood (CD8+ and CD4+).

Sequencing was done on a sample of CD4+ T cells from PBMCs. This clonotype originated in a human donor with multiple sclerosis. J is TRBJ2-1 and V is TRBV3-1; 14 positions agree with TRBD2. The CDR3 DNA follows: TGTGCCACCAGACTAGCGGGGGGGTTCAATGAGCAGTTCTTC. Translating gives CATRLAGGFNEQFF.